This TCR beta chain was sequenced during a study of cytomegalovirus exposure and HLA in healthy donors. The study, taken as a whole, reports: Earlier analysis yielded a pattern in which most TCR beta V segments were productive about 90% or about 30% of the time. Follow-up analysis seemed to connect common viral pathogens with several of the most significant clusters identified.

Worth noting for this clone: Its target is not known.

The PCR made use of 60 Vbeta and 13 Jbeta primers. Profiled with immunoSEQ multiplex PCR; TCRdb holds only in-frame clones, not every one. The data contain roughly 140,000 clones, 55% to 80% of them singletons. Germline CDR1 is SGHRS and CDR2 is YFSETQ. CDR3 length: 15 residues. The V and J ends lost 0 bases and 4 bases, in that order; junction bases with no gene match: 7. The TCR comes from a woman in her fifties or sixties in good health and CMV-seropositive. The sample consisted of PBMCs. The chain is built from TRBV5-1 and TRBJ2-7; 7 nucleotides line up with TRBD2. The CDR3 sequence is CASSLAEGGAYEQYF. The CDR3 DNA is TGCGCCAGCAGCTTGGCCGAGGGAGGGGCGTACGAGCAGTACTTC.